This T cell receptor (beta chain) is drawn from a study of PD-1 blockade in classical Hodgkin lymphoma. Broader study findings: Newly diagnosed patients reportedly had lower baseline TCR diversity than healthy donors.

Only in-frame clones appear in the TCRdb table, and some are missing; sequencing was by immunoSEQ multiplex PCR. The sample includes roughly 30,000 clones, 70% to 90% of them seen just once. This CDR3 is built from 13 residues. The ends were cut back, 2 bases at V and 1 base at J, with 5 bases in the middle. Germline CDR1 SGHDT, CDR2 YYEEEE. A note on this clone: No antigen is known for it.

All patients experienced relapse after autologous stem cell transplantation, and brentuximab vedotin exposure was variable. The chain couples TRBV5-6 to TRBJ2-3; no clear D gene. The sample consisted of peripheral blood mononuclear cells (PBMCs), taken before the second cycle of nivolumab. The clonotype originates from a human donor with classical Hodgkin lymphoma. CDR3 sequence (DNA): TGTGCCAGCAGCTTCCGAGGCACAGATACGCAGTATTTT. Protein: CASSFRGTDTQYF.